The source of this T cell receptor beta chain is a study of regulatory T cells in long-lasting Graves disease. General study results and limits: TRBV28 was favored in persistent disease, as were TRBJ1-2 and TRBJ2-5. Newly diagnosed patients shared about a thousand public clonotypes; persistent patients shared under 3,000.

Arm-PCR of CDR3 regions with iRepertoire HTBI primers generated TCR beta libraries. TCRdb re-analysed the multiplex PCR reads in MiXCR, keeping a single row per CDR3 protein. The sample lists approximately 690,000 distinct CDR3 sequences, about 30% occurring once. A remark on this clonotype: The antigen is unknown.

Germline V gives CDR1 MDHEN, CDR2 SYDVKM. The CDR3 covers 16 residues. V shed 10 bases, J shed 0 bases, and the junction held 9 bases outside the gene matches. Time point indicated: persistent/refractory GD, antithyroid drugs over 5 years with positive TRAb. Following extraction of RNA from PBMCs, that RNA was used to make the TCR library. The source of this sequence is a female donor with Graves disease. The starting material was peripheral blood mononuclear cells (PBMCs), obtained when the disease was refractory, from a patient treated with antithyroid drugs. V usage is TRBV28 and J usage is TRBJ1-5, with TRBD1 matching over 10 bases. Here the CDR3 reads CATRTGGTISNQPQHF. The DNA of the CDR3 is TGTGCCACCCGGACAGGGGGTACCATTAGCAATCAGCCCCAGCATTTT.